A selection of T cell receptor beta chains follows, all from one sample in a study of blood T cell repertoires in COVID-19. Only in-frame clones appear in the TCRdb table, and some are missing; sequencing was by immunoSEQ multiplex PCR. The sample gives about 17,000 clones, under 85% of which show up once; roughly 17% is in the top ten. Material: peripheral blood. These TCRs come from a man aged 70 or older with COVID-19, enrolled during active disease. The CDR3 runs from the conserved cysteine through the conserved F or W. The order of the fields is clone size, J gene, V gene, D gene, CDR3 protein, CDR3 DNA. A D gene is named only where the DNA matches it firmly. Some rows mark clone size as missing; the rest say once, few, many or name a class of expanded clone.

>.|TRBJ2-7|TRBV9|.
CASSVGGLVNEQYF
TGTGCCAGCAGCGTAGGAGGGCTGGTGAACGAGCAGTACTTC
>.|TRBJ2-3|TRBV2|.
CASVEEGFSGDTQYF
TGTGCCAGCGTGGAGGAGGGGTTTTCGGGAGATACGCAGTATTTT
>once|TRBJ2-5|TRBV9|.
CASSPRISFGQETQYF
TGTGCCAGCAGCCCCCGGATTAGCTTTGGACAAGAGACCCAGTACTTC
>.|TRBJ2-7|TRBV20-1|.
CSALEDEQYF
TGCAGTGCCCTAGAGGACGAGCAGTACTTC
>.|TRBJ1-5|TRBV30|.
CAWSVRGGQPQHF
TGTGCCTGGAGTGTACGGGGAGGTCAGCCCCAGCATTTT
>.|TRBJ1-5|TRBV27|.
CASSFGGNRNQPQHF
TGTGCCAGCAGTTTTGGGGGGAATCGCAATCAGCCCCAGCATTTT
>.|TRBJ1-5|TRBV19|.
CASSRQLNQPQHF
TGTGCCAGTAGTCGACAGCTGAATCAGCCCCAGCATTTT
>few|TRBJ2-7|TRBV19|TRBD2
CASSPLTSGSSYEQYF
TGTGCCAGTAGTCCCCTGACTAGCGGGAGCTCCTACGAGCAGTACTTC
>.|TRBJ1-6|TRBV6-6|TRBD1
CASSYLRTGGQSPLHF
TGTGCCAGCAGTTACCTGAGGACAGGGGGCCAATCACCCCTCCACTTT
>.|TRBJ1-1|TRBV19|.
CASSISRVVNRTEAFF
TGTGCCAGTAGTATAAGCAGGGTGGTGAATAGGACTGAAGCTTTCTTT
>.|TRBJ2-7|TRBV5-1|.
CASSSSGTGVYEQYF
TGCGCCAGCAGCAGTTCCGGGACGGGAGTCTACGAGCAGTACTTC
>.|TRBJ2-7|TRBV6-6|.
CASSTPGHSSYEQYF
TGTGCCAGCAGTACGCCGGGACATAGCTCCTACGAGCAGTACTTC
>.|TRBJ2-7|TRBV7-2|TRBD1
CASSRDRGTYEQYF
TGTGCCAGCAGCAGGGACAGGGGTACCTACGAGCAGTACTTC
>once|TRBJ1-1|TRBV19|.
CASMGRLNTEAFF
TGTGCCAGTATGGGCAGGCTGAACACTGAAGCTTTCTTT
>few|TRBJ1-1|TRBV21-1|.
CASSPKGREALEAFF
TGTGCCAGCTCCCCTAAGGGAAGGGAGGCGCTTGAAGCTTTCTTT
>.|TRBJ2-1|TRBV10-2|TRBD1
CASSDYLGDRVGEQFF
TGCGCCAGCAGTGACTATTTGGGGGACAGGGTTGGTGAGCAGTTCTTC
>.|TRBJ2-3|TRBV6-6|.
CASSYSAYDTQYF
TGTGCCAGCAGTTACTCGGCTTATGATACGCAGTATTTT
>.|TRBJ1-2|TRBV28|TRBD1
CASRDFPGQGNYGYTF
TGTGCCAGCAGAGACTTTCCGGGACAGGGTAACTATGGCTACACCTTC
>few|TRBJ2-3|TRBV11-2|.
CASSALVWRTDTQYF
TGTGCCAGCAGCGCCCTCGTTTGGCGCACAGATACGCAGTATTTT
>.|TRBJ2-2|TRBV9|TRBD2
CASSALAGPGELFF
TGTGCCAGCAGCGCCCTAGCGGGACCCGGGGAGCTGTTTTTT
>few|TRBJ1-5|TRBV7-9|.
CASSLASGNQPQHF
TGTGCCAGCAGCTTAGCGTCAGGGAATCAGCCCCAGCATTTT
>once|TRBJ1-1|TRBV24-1|.
CATSDLRGEAFF
TGTGCCACCAGTGATTTGAGGGGTGAAGCTTTCTTT